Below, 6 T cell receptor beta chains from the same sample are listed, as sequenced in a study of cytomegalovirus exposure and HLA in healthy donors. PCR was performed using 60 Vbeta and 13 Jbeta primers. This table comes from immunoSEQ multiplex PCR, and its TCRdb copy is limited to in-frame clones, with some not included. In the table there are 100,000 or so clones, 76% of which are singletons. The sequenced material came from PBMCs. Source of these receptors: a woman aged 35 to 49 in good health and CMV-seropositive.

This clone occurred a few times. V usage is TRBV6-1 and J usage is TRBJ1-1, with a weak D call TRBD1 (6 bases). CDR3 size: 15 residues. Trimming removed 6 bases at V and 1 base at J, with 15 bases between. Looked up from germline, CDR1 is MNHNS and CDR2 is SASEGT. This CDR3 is CASRSGSGENTEAFF. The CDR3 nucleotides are TGTGCCAGCAGATCAGGGTCAGGGGAGAACACTGAAGCTTTCTTT.

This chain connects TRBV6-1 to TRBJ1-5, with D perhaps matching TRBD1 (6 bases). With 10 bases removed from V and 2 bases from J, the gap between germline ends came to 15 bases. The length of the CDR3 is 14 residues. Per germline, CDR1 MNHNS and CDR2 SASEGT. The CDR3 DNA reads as TGTGCCACCAGGTGGGGGGGCGGCAATCAGCCCCAGCATTTT. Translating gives CATRWGGGNQPQHF.

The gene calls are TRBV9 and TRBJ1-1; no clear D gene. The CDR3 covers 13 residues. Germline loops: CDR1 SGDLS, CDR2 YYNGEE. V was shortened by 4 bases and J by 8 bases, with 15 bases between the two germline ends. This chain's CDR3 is CASSPRGRMEAFF. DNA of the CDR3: TGTGCCAGCAGCCCGCGAGGGAGAATGGAAGCTTTCTTT.

CDR3 protein: CASSDGRTSGGPNEQFF. For the CDR3, the DNA is TGCGCCAGCAGCGACGGCAGGACTAGCGGGGGGCCCAATGAGCAGTTCTTC. V gene TRBV5-1 combines with J gene TRBJ2-1; 14 bases agree with TRBD2. Germline trimming cut 4 bases from V and 6 bases from J; bases unmatched to any gene: 9. CDR1 and CDR2 from the germline V gene are SGHRS and YFSETQ. CDR3 length: 17 residues.

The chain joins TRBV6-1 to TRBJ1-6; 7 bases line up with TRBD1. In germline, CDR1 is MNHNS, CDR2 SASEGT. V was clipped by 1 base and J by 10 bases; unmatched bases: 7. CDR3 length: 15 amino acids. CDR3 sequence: CASSEGVQGRSPLHF. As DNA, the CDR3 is TGTGCCAGCAGTGAAGGTGTACAGGGGAGATCACCCCTCCACTTT.

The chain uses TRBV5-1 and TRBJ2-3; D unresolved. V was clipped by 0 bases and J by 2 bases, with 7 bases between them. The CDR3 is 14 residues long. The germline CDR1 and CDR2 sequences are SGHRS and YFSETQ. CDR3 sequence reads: CASSLVPDTDTQYF. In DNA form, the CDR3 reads TGCGCCAGCAGCTTGGTCCCAGACACAGATACGCAGTATTTT.